The source of this TCR beta chain is a study of PD-L1 blockade in urothelial cancer. Synthetic TCR analog templates were added to each PCR reaction. Here immunoSEQ multiplex PCR was the method, and the copy in TCRdb shows in-frame clones only, minus some. The sample consists of 45,000 to 60,000 clones, around 83% of them appearing once. Time point in this sample: pretreatment peripheral blood. The V and J ends lost 1 base and 10 bases, in that order; junction bases with no gene match: 17. Germline CDR1 and CDR2: MGHRA and YSYEKL. This CDR3 region has 18 residues. The rearrangement links TRBV4-1 to TRBJ2-1, with 9 bases aligning to TRBD2. The sequence came from a man aged 45-60 years with urothelial cancer. Here the sequenced sample was PBMCs, taken around atezolizumab (anti-PD-L1) treatment. As DNA, the CDR3 is TGCGCCAGCAGCCAAGGTGCCCCGGCCGCGGGAGGGCAAAAAGAGCAGTTCTTC. It specifies CASSQGAPAAGGQKEQFF.